This TCR beta chain was sequenced during a study of shared clonotypes between healthy human individuals. Germline V gene lookup returns CDR1 SGHRS and CDR2 YFSETQ. The germline V and J ends were trimmed by 3 bases and 2 bases, with 10 bases remaining between them. The length of the CDR3 is 14 residues. Profiled with immunoSEQ multiplex PCR; TCRdb holds only in-frame clones, not every one. The data show roughly 2,300,000 clones, with less than 95% seen just once and around 0.35% held by the top ten. The TCR was taken from a man younger than 30 in good health. Some clones in this sample may be carry-over from other donors' samples. The chain has TRBV5-1 and TRBJ2-3; either TRBD1 or TRBD2 may fit D (5 bases each). The specimen sequenced was naive CD4+ T cells from PBMCs. Sample subset: CD45RA+ positively selected. This CDR3 is CASSSIGATDTQYF. CDR3 bases: TGCGCCAGCAGCTCAATCGGGGCCACAGATACGCAGTATTTT.